Following are 19 T cell receptor beta chains from one sample sequenced in a study of CD8+ T cells in alopecia areata. It was cDNA, reverse transcribed from extracted RNA, that served as the sequencing template. Only in-frame clones appear in the TCRdb table, and some are missing; sequencing was by immunoSEQ multiplex PCR. The sample contains approximately 140,000 clones, 87% of which appear only once. Sequencing was performed on CD8+ T cells sorted from blood, taken at week 0. These receptor sequences come from a human donor with alopecia areata.

V and J are TRBV7-8 and TRBJ2-7; D is undetermined. Trimming stripped 0 bases from V and 4 bases from J, with 4 bases between. Germline loops: CDR1 SGHVS, CDR2 FQNEAQ. The CDR3 totals 12 residues. CDR3 in DNA: TGTGCCAGCAGCTTAGCTGATTACGAGCAGTACTTC. Translated, it gives CASSLADYEQYF.

This clone was detected a few times. The rearrangement uses TRBV11-2 and TRBJ2-1, with a possible D match to TRBD2 (7 bases). The CDR3 contains 15 residues. The germline CDR1 and CDR2 sequences are SGHAT and FQNNGV. The germline V and J ends were trimmed by 5 bases and 7 bases, with 18 bases remaining between them. The CDR3: CASSQAGGGLNEQFF. CDR3 sequence (DNA): TGTGCCAGCAGCCAAGCTGGGGGGGGCCTGAATGAGCAGTTCTTC.

The V call is TRBV25-1, the J call TRBJ2-7; 8 nucleotides agree with TRBD2. The CDR3 covers 12 residues. The V gene end was trimmed by 7 bases and the J gene end by 4 bases; junction bases not matched to a gene: 3. Germline V gives CDR1 MGHDK, CDR2 SYGVNS. CDR3 nucleotides: TGTGCCAGCAACGGCGGGGGGTACGAGCAGTACTTC. Residues: CASNGGGYEQYF.

The chain carries TRBV19 and TRBJ2-7; possibly TRBD2 for D (5 bases). Deletions cut 3 bases from V and 5 bases from J, with 8 bases between. Per germline, CDR1 LNHDA and CDR2 SQIVND (reference sequence). This CDR3 comprises 12 residues. CDR3: CASSIPGDEQYF. DNA for the CDR3: TGTGCCAGTAGTATCCCCGGGGACGAGCAGTACTTC. The full variable domain, rest sourced from reference TRBV19 and TRBJ2-7, is DGGITQSPKYLFRKEGQNVTLSCEQNLNHDAMYWYRQDPGQGLRLIYYSQIVNDFQKGDIAEGYSVSREKKESFPLTVTSAQKNPTAFYLCASSIPGDEQYFGPGTRLTVT.

The chain employs TRBV7-2 and TRBJ2-1; D tentatively reads TRBD1 or TRBD2 (5 bases each). Germline assignment: CDR1 SGHTA and CDR2 FQGNSA. The CDR3 is 18 residues long. Trimming stripped 4 bases from V and 9 bases from J, with 28 bases between. The CDR3 DNA is TGTGCCAGCAGCTCTAGGGGATTACTAGACCTGGTCGCGGGTGAGCAGTTCTTC. Amino acid sequence: CASSSRGLLDLVAGEQFF.

V is TRBV7-9 and J is TRBJ2-2; the match to TRBD2 covers 7 bases. CDR1 and CDR2 from the germline V gene are SEHNR and FQNEAQ (reference sequence). CDR3 length equals 18 residues. After removal of 5 bases from V and 0 bases from J, the junction contained 12 bases not matched to a gene. The CDR3 region is CASSRRPWEGANTGELFF. CDR3 in DNA: TGTGCCAGCAGCCGAAGACCCTGGGAGGGAGCGAACACCGGGGAGCTGTTTTTT.

V gene TRBV28 combines with J gene TRBJ2-4, with 9 nucleotides matching TRBD1. With V trimmed by 6 bases and J by 3 bases, 9 bases remained unmatched. CDR3 size: 16 residues. The germline gives CDR1 MDHEN, CDR2 SYDVKM. Here the CDR3 DNA reads TGTGCCAGCAGACCGTACAGGGGGCTGGGCAAAAACATTCAGTACTTC. This gives the protein CASRPYRGLGKNIQYF.

The V gene is TRBV27, the J gene TRBJ2-4; possibly TRBD2 for D (7 bases). The CDR3 is made up of 14 amino acids. CDR1 and CDR2 from the germline V gene are MNHEY and SMNVEV (reference sequence). V shed 7 bases and J shed 5 bases, with 15 bases lying between them. For the CDR3, the DNA is TGTGCCAGCACCCATAGGGGGGGGCAAAACATTCAGTACTTC. This sequence encodes CASTHRGGQNIQYF.

The J gene is TRBJ2-1, the V gene TRBV29-1, with D possibly being TRBD2 (6 bases). The CDR3 loop spans 14 amino acids. Germline lookup yields CDR1 SQVTM and CDR2 ANQGSEA. Trimming removed 2 bases from V and 4 bases from J, with 12 bases in between. The CDR3 DNA is TGCAGCGTTGAAACCCCGGGGGTTTACAATGAGCAGTTCTTC. Its translation: CSVETPGVYNEQFF.

The chain couples TRBV7-9 to TRBJ2-3; TRBD1 is a possible D gene (6 bases). Trimming took 1 base from V and 1 from J, leaving 18 bases between them. This CDR3 region has 18 residues. CDR1 SEHNR and CDR2 FQNEAQ come from the germline V gene (reference sequence). CDR3 region: CASSLGTSGVLGTDTQYF. Here the CDR3 DNA reads TGTGCCAGCAGCTTAGGGACCTCAGGGGTCCTAGGCACAGATACGCAGTATTTT.

The DNA of the CDR3 is TGTGCCAGCCTTTCCCAGGGAGGGTTCAATGAGCAGTTCTTC. Translated: CASLSQGGFNEQFF. The rearrangement links TRBV6-6 to TRBJ2-1; TRBD2 aligns across 7 bases. The V gene end was trimmed by 8 bases and the J gene end by 6 bases; junction bases not matched to a gene: 10. The CDR3 runs 14 residues. CDR1 and CDR2 from the germline V gene are MNHNY and SVGAGI (reference sequence).

V is TRBV7-6 and J is TRBJ2-3; D is perhaps TRBD1 or TRBD2 (5 bases each). The CDR3 runs to 17 residues. V dropped 2 bases and J dropped 3 bases, with 18 bases sitting between them. CDR1 and CDR2 from the germline V gene are SGHVS and FNYEAQ. The CDR3 sequence is CASSLSVQTGGTDTQYF. CDR3 DNA sequence: TGTGCCAGCAGCTTATCTGTCCAAACAGGCGGGACAGATACGCAGTATTTT.

With regard to this clone: A junction boundary mismatches the germline segment, possibly from a read error. The chain couples TRBV29-1 to TRBJ2-6; no clear D. The CDR3 length is 15 residues. Germline CDR1 SQVTM, CDR2 ANQGSEA. The CDR3 coding sequence is TGCAGCGTTGAAGATAGAAGCTCTAGGGCCAACGTCCTGACTTTC. Its translation is CSVEDRSSRANVLTF.

The chain is built from TRBV9 and TRBJ2-7; maybe TRBD1 (6 bases). Germline values: CDR1 SGDLS, CDR2 YYNGEE. The V end was cut by 0 bases, the J end by 5 bases, with 12 bases between. The CDR3 runs 14 residues. The CDR3 nucleotides read TGTGCCAGCAGCGTAGGAGGGACAACTAACGAGCAGTACTTC. It is translated as CASSVGGTTNEQYF.

The V and J genes are TRBV9 and TRBJ1-4; D unclear. The CDR3 contains 14 residues. Trimming shortened V by 0 bases and J by 6 bases, and 9 bases separated the two germline ends. From germline, CDR1 is SGDLS and CDR2 YYNGEE. CDR3 nucleotides: TGTGCCAGCAGCGTAGCCGCGTCGGATGAAAAACTGTTTTTT. Translating it yields CASSVAASDEKLFF.

The chain uses TRBV29-1 and TRBJ2-2; D remains unclear. The germline gives CDR1 SQVTM, CDR2 ANQGSEA. Trimming removed 4 bases at V and 1 base at J, with 13 bases between. The CDR3 totals 15 residues. For the CDR3, the DNA is TGCAGCGTTGTTAAAAGACACGAGAACACCGGGGAGCTGTTTTTT. Amino acids: CSVVKRHENTGELFF.

The rearrangement uses TRBV30 and TRBJ2-1; D not certain. The CDR3 covers 12 residues. Trimming left V 0 bases short and J 8 bases short, with 8 bases between. CDR1 GTSNPN and CDR2 SVGIG come from the germline V gene (reference sequence). The DNA for the CDR3 is TGTGCCTGGAGTGTTGGAGATCATGAGCAGTTCTTC. Its translation is CAWSVGDHEQFF.

This clone appeared a single time. The chain combines TRBV6-6 with TRBJ2-1, with D unclear. V lost 7 bases to trimming and J lost 9 bases, with 25 bases between them. Germline CDR1 and CDR2: MNHNY and SVGAGI (reference sequence). The CDR3 is 16 amino acids. CDR3: CASTPHSRALSSEQFF. The CDR3 DNA reads as TGTGCCAGCACCCCGCATAGCAGAGCCCTAAGCAGTGAGCAGTTCTTC.

The genes are TRBV6-6 and TRBJ2-6, with no clear D. Germline CDR1 MNHNY, CDR2 SVGAGI (reference sequence). V gave up 5 bases and J gave up 4 bases, with 12 bases separating them. This CDR3 has 15 amino acids. For the CDR3, the DNA is TGTGCCAGCAGTACGGACCCTCCCGGGGCCAACGTCCTGACTTTC. This encodes CASSTDPPGANVLTF.